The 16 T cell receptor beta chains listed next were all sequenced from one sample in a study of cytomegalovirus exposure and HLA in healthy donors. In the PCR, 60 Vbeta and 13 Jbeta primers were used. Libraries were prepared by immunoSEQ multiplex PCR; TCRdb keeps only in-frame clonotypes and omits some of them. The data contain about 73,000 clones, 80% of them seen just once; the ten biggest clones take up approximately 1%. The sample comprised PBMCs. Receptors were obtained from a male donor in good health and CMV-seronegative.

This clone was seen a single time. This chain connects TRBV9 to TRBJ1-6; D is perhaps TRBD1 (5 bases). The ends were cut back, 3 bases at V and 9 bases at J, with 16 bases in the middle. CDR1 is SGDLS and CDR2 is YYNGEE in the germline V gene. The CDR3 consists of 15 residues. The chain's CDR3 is CASSDPRGGGSPLHF. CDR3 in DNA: TGTGCCAGCAGCGACCCGCGGGGGGGAGGTTCACCCCTCCACTTT.

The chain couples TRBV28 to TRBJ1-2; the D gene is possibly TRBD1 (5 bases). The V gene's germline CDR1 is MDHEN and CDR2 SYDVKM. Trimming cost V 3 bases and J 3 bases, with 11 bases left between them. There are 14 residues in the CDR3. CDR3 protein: CASSFQGHDYGYTF. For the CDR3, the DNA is TGTGCCAGCAGTTTTCAAGGACACGACTATGGCTACACCTTC.

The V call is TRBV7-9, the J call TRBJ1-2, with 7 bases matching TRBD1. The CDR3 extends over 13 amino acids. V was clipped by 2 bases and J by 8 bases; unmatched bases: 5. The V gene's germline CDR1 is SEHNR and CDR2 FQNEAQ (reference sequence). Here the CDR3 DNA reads TGTGCCAGCAGCTTACAACAGGGGCAAGGCTACACCTTC. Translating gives CASSLQQGQGYTF.

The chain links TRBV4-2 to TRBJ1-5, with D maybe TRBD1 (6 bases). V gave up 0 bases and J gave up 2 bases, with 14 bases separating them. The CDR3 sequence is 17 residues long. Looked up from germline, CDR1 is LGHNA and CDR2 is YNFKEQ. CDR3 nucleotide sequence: TGTGCCAGCAGCCAAGATTTTGGGGGCGCGGGCAATCAGCCCCAGCATTTT. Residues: CASSQDFGGAGNQPQHF.

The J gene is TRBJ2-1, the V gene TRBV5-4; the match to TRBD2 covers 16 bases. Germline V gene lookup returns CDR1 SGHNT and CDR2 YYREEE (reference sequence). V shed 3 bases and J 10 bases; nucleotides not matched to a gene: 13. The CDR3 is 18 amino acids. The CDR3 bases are TGTGCCAGCAGCTCCGGGACTAGCGGGGGGGCGGGTTCCGGAGAGCAGTTCTTC. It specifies CASSSGTSGGAGSGEQFF.

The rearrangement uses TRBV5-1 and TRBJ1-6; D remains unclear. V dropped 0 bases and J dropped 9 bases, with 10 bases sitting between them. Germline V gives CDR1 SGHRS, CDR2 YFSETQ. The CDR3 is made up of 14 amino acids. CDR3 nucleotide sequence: TGCGCCAGCAGCTTGGATTCAGTGTTTTCACCCCTCCACTTT. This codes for CASSLDSVFSPLHF.

The CDR3 region has the DNA TGTGCCAGCAGCTCGACAGGGACAATGAACACTGAAGCTTTCTTT. Its translation: CASSSTGTMNTEAFF. The V and J genes are TRBV13 and TRBJ1-1, with 7 positions matching TRBD1. There are 15 residues in the CDR3. Germline V gene data show CDR1 as PRHDT and CDR2 as FYEKMQ (reference sequence). V shed 4 bases, J shed 0 bases, and the junction held 5 bases outside the gene matches.

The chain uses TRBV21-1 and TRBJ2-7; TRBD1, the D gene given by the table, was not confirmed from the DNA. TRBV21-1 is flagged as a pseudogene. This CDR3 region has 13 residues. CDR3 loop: CAIARDRVYEQYF. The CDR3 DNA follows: TGTGCCATTGCCCGGGACAGGGTCTACGAGCAGTACTTC.

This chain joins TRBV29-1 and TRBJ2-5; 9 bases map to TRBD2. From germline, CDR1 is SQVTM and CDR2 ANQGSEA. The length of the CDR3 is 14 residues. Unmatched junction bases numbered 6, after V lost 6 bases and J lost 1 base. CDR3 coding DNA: TGCAGCGTCGCCCTGACTAGCGGCCAAGAGACCCAGTACTTC. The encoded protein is CSVALTSGQETQYF.

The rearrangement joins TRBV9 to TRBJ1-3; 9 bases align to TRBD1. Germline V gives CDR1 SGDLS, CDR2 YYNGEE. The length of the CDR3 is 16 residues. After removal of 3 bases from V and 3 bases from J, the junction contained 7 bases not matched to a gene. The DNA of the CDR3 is TGTGCCAGCAGCGCCGAGACAGGGGGGAATGGAAACACCATATATTTT. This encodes CASSAETGGNGNTIYF.

This chain's CDR3 is CATSRDTSYEQYF. The CDR3 bases are TGTGCCACCAGCAGGGACACCTCCTACGAGCAGTACTTC. The chain is built from TRBV15 and TRBJ2-7; D is perhaps TRBD1 (5 bases). Germline loops: CDR1 LNHNV, CDR2 YYDKDF (reference sequence). The CDR3 runs to 13 residues. With 3 bases removed from V and 0 bases from J, the gap between germline ends came to 6 bases.

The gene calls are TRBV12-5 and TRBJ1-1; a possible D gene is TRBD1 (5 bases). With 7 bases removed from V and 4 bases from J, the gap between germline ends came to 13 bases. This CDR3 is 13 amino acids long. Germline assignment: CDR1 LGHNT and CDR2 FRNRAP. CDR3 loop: CASALGGGTEAFF. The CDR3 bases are TGTGCTAGTGCCCTGGGGGGGGGCACTGAAGCTTTCTTT.

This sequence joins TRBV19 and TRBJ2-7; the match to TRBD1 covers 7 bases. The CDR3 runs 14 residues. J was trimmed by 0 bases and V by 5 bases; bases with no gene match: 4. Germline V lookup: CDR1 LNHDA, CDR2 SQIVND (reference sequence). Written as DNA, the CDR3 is TGTGCCAGTAGTCCGGGACAGTTCTCCTACGAGCAGTACTTC. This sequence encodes CASSPGQFSYEQYF.

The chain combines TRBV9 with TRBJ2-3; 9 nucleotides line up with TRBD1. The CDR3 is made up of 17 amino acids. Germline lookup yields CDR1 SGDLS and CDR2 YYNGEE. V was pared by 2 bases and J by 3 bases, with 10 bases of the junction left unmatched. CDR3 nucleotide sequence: TGTGCCAGCAGCGTTGAAGTCACGGGACAGGGAACAGATACGCAGTATTTT. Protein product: CASSVEVTGQGTDTQYF.

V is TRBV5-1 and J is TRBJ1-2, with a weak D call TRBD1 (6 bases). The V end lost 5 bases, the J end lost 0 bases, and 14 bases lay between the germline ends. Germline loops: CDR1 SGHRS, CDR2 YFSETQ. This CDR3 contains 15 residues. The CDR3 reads CASRAGADANYGYTF. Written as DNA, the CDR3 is TGCGCCAGCAGAGCAGGGGCGGATGCTAACTATGGCTACACCTTC.

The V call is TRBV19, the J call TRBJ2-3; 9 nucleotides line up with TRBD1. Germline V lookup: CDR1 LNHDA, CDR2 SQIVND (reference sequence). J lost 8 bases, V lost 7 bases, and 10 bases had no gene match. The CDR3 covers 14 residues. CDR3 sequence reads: CASTTGQGSGTQYF. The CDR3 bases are TGTGCCAGTACTACGGGACAGGGATCGGGTACGCAGTATTTT.